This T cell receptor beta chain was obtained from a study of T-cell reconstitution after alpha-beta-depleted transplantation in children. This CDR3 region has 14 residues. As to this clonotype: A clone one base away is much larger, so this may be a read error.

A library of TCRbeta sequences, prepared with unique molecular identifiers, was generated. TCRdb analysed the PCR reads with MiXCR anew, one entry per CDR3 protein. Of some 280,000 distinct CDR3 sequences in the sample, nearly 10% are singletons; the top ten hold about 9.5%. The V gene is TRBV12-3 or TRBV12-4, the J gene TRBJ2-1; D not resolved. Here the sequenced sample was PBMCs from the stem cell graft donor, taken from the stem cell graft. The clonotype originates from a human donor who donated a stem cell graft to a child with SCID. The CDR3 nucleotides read TGTACCAGCAGTTTGTGGCCCGAATACAATGAGCAGTTCTTC. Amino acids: CTSSLWPEYNEQFF.